This is a list of T cell receptor beta chains from one sample in a study of CD8+ T cells in alopecia areata. Only in-frame clones appear in the TCRdb table, and some are missing; sequencing was by immunoSEQ multiplex PCR. The sample carries about 97,000 clones, 41% recorded once. The specimen was CD4+ T cells sorted from blood. These receptors originate from a human donor with alopecia areata. CDR3s leave out the opening cysteine and the closing phenylalanine or tryptophan. The size of a clone is reported for some rows only, either as once, few or many, or as a class for expanded clones.

J gene: TRBJ1-2; V gene: TRBV6-5; clone size: .; CDR3 protein: ASRGFGYGYT
J gene: TRBJ2-4; V gene: TRBV9; clone size: few; CDR3 protein: ASSQIPGLGNIQY
J gene: TRBJ2-1; V gene: TRBV30; clone size: .; CDR3 protein: AWGQGQRNEQF
J gene: TRBJ2-2; V gene: TRBV18; clone size: .; CDR3 protein: ASSPHRGPGELF
J gene: TRBJ2-6; V gene: TRBV2; clone size: .; CDR3 protein: ASSDRRTGFSGANVLT
J gene: TRBJ2-5; V gene: TRBV29-1; clone size: .; CDR3 protein: SGRGQGLDGSRETQY
J gene: TRBJ2-3; V gene: TRBV7-2; clone size: .; CDR3 protein: ASSSVASVADTQY
J gene: TRBJ2-1; V gene: TRBV30; clone size: .; CDR3 protein: AWSGLAVSSYNEQF
J gene: TRBJ1-1; V gene: TRBV7-9; clone size: few; CDR3 protein: ASRSKVPLTTEAF
J gene: TRBJ2-3; V gene: TRBV29-1; clone size: .; CDR3 protein: SAWTGTGTDTQY
J gene: TRBJ2-5; V gene: TRBV7-2; clone size: .; CDR3 protein: ASSLVGAGGYQETQY
J gene: TRBJ2-1; V gene: TRBV7-6; clone size: .; CDR3 protein: ASSRGLRRDNEQF
J gene: TRBJ2-3; V gene: TRBV5-1; clone size: .; CDR3 protein: ASSPGLAATDTQY
J gene: TRBJ2-7; V gene: TRBV5-1; clone size: .; CDR3 protein: ASSFGVASYEQY
J gene: TRBJ1-1; V gene: TRBV6-6; clone size: .; CDR3 protein: ASSDRQGAKNTEAF
J gene: TRBJ2-5; V gene: TRBV2; clone size: .; CDR3 protein: ASSEVGLAQETQY
J gene: TRBJ2-3; V gene: TRBV4-1; clone size: .; CDR3 protein: ASSESGPRTDTQY
J gene: TRBJ1-1; V gene: TRBV19; clone size: .; CDR3 protein: ASSIGVMNTEAF
J gene: TRBJ2-3; V gene: TRBV4-2; clone size: .; CDR3 protein: ASSQDAQRLADGWDTQY
J gene: TRBJ2-5; V gene: TRBV5-1; clone size: .; CDR3 protein: ASSWDLRGRETQY
J gene: TRBJ2-5; V gene: TRBV2; clone size: once; CDR3 protein: ASSDGLAGTDGTQY
J gene: TRBJ2-7; V gene: TRBV11-2; clone size: .; CDR3 protein: ASTREVAGDSYEQY
J gene: TRBJ2-1; V gene: TRBV14; clone size: few; CDR3 protein: ASSQASGVNEQF
J gene: TRBJ2-7; V gene: TRBV28; clone size: .; CDR3 protein: ASSLGTYEQY
J gene: TRBJ1-2; V gene: TRBV6-5; clone size: .; CDR3 protein: ASSYSGTGGVYGYT
J gene: TRBJ1-1; V gene: TRBV7-2; clone size: .; CDR3 protein: ASSSDTMGEAF
J gene: TRBJ1-2; V gene: TRBV6-5; clone size: .; CDR3 protein: ASSSRRRVGGYT
J gene: TRBJ1-1; V gene: TRBV5-1; clone size: few; CDR3 protein: ASSLGDTEAF
J gene: TRBJ1-1; V gene: TRBV9; clone size: few; CDR3 protein: ASSGSSGGDTEAF
J gene: TRBJ2-3; V gene: TRBV6-6; clone size: few; CDR3 protein: ASSGTGPAGTQY
J gene: TRBJ2-3; V gene: TRBV7-8; clone size: few; CDR3 protein: ASSLGTLTDTQY
J gene: TRBJ2-3; V gene: TRBV5-1; clone size: .; CDR3 protein: ASSQDRLADTQY
J gene: TRBJ1-2; V gene: TRBV29-1; clone size: .; CDR3 protein: SVGTEFYGYT
J gene: TRBJ1-1; V gene: TRBV29-1; clone size: .; CDR3 protein: SASRGRTEAF
J gene: TRBJ2-1; V gene: TRBV7-9; clone size: few; CDR3 protein: ASSFWDRGNNEQF
J gene: TRBJ1-1; V gene: TRBV14; clone size: few; CDR3 protein: ASSQERHRNTEAF
J gene: TRBJ2-3; V gene: TRBV7-9; clone size: .; CDR3 protein: ASSPGVGDTDTQY
J gene: TRBJ1-5; V gene: TRBV7-2; clone size: .; CDR3 protein: ASSPVRGQPQH
J gene: TRBJ1-1; V gene: TRBV29-1; clone size: few; CDR3 protein: SVTGQGSTEAF
J gene: TRBJ1-1; V gene: TRBV9; clone size: .; CDR3 protein: ASGGVNTEAF
J gene: TRBJ2-7; V gene: TRBV6-1; clone size: few; CDR3 protein: ASSRSAYEQY
J gene: TRBJ1-5; V gene: TRBV7-6; clone size: .; CDR3 protein: ASSSAEGSYSNQPQH
J gene: TRBJ2-2; V gene: TRBV2; clone size: few; CDR3 protein: ASARRTGSTTGELF
J gene: TRBJ2-7; V gene: TRBV11-2; clone size: .; CDR3 protein: ASSPPGFGYEQY
J gene: TRBJ1-5; V gene: TRBV7-9; clone size: few; CDR3 protein: ASSSSGISNQPQH
J gene: TRBJ2-5; V gene: TRBV30; clone size: .; CDR3 protein: AWSSGGKTQY
J gene: TRBJ1-5; V gene: TRBV7-9; clone size: few; CDR3 protein: ASSSEGNQPQH
J gene: TRBJ2-1; V gene: TRBV10-3; clone size: .; CDR3 protein: AISVAFDEQF
J gene: TRBJ1-2; V gene: TRBV5-1; clone size: few; CDR3 protein: ASSLGGGPRNYGYT
J gene: TRBJ2-7; V gene: TRBV5-8; clone size: few; CDR3 protein: ASSLGTGYGSYEQY